This TCR beta chain was sequenced in a study of T-cell memory formation after mild COVID-19. 5'RACE with constant-segment primers built TCRalpha and TCRbeta cDNA libraries with UMIs. A single record per CDR3 protein comes from TCRdb applying MiXCR to the 5' RACE reads. The sample lists hundreds of thousands of distinct CDR3 sequences; about 15% were seen once. On this clonotype itself: The target antigen is unknown.

Findings and caveats of the study: CD4/CD8 balance characterized clones contracting day 15 to 85, and CD4+ skew characterized later expanders. Detection of some responders pre-infection suggested pre-existing cross-reactive memory T cells participated. Contracting CD8+ clones were enriched in EMRA, CD4+ mainly in CM and EM.

The CDR3 has 12 residues. V was pared by 6 bases and J by 0 bases, with 2 bases of the junction left unmatched. Per germline, CDR1 DFQATT and CDR2 SNEGSKA (reference sequence). Sequenced sample: PBMCs or a T cell subset sorted from them (not recorded which). The receptor comes from a man aged 18 to 29 who had mild COVID-19 (a few samples of this study predate the infection). Cell type and time point are not known. The gene calls are TRBV20-1 and TRBJ2-7; 7 positions agree with TRBD2. CDR3 region: CSAGEGSYEQYF. In DNA form, the CDR3 reads TGCAGTGCAGGGGAGGGCTCCTACGAGCAGTACTTC.